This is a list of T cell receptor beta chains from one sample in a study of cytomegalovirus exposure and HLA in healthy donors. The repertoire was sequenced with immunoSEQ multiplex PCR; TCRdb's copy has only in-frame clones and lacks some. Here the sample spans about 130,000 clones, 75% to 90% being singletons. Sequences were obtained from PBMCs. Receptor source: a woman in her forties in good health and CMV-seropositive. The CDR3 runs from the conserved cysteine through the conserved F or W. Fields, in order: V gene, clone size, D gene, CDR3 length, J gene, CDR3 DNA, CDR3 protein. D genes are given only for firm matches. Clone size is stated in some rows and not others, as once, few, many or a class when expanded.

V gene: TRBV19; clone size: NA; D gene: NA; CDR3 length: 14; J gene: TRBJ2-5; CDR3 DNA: TGTGCCAGTAGTATACGGGCAGGGGAGGAGACCCAGTACTTC; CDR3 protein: CASSIRAGEETQYF
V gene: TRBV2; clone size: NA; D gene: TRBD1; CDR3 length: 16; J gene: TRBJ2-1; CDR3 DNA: TGTGCCAGCAGTGAAGAGGGGTCAGGGGGCCGTAATGAGCAGTTCTTC; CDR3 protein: CASSEEGSGGRNEQFF
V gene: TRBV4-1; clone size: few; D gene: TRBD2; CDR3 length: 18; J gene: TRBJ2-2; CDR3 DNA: TGCGCCAGCAGCCAAATGGCTAGCGGGAGGGGAAACACCGGGGAGCTGTTTTTT; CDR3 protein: CASSQMASGRGNTGELFF
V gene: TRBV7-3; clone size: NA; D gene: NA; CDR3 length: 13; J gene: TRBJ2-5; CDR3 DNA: TGTGCCAGCAGCTTAACTCCCCCGGAGACCCAGTACTTC; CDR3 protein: CASSLTPPETQYF
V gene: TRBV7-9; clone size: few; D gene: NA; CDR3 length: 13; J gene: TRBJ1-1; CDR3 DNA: TGTGCCAGCAGCCTCTACCCAGACAGTGAAGCTTTCTTT; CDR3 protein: CASSLYPDSEAFF
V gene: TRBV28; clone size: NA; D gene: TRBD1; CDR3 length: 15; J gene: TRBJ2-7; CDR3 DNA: TGTGCCAGCAGTTCATCCGGGACAGGCCTGTTCGAGCAGTACTTC; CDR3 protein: CASSSSGTGLFEQYF
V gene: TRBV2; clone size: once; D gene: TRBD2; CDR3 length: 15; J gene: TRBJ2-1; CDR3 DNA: TGTGCCAGCAGTGAACTAGCGGGGGGAATAAATGAGCAGTTCTTC; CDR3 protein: CASSELAGGINEQFF
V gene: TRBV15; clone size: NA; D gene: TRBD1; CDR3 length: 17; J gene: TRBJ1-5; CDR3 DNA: TGTGCCACCAGCAGAGCTGTAGGACAGGGGCACAATCAGCCCCAGCATTTT; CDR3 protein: CATSRAVGQGHNQPQHF
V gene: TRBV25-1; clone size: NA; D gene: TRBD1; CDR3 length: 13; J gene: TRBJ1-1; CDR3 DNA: TGTGCCAGCAGTGAATACAGGGGGACTGAAGCTTTCTTT; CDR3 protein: CASSEYRGTEAFF
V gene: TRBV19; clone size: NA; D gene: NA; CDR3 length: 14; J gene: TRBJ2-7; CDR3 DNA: TGTGCCAGTAGTTTTCCGGGACACGAGTACGAGCAGTACTTC; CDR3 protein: CASSFPGHEYEQYF
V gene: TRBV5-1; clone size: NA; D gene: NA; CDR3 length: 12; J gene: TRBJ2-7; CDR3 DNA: TGCGCCAGCAGTCCCCGAGGCTACGAGCAGTACTTC; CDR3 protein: CASSPRGYEQYF
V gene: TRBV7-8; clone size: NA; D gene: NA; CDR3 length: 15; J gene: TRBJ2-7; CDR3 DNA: TGTGCCAGCAGCTTAGCAGGGGACTGGGATGCCGAGCAGTACTTC; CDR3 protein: CASSLAGDWDAEQYF
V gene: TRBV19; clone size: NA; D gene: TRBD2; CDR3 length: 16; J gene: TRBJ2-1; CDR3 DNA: TGTGCCAGTAGTACAAGCGGGAGGGCCTCCTACAATGAGCAGTTCTTC; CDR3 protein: CASSTSGRASYNEQFF
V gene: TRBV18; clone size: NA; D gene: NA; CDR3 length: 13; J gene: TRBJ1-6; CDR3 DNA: TGTGCCAGTAACTCGGGGTTAAATACACCCCTCCACTTT; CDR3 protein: CASNSGLNTPLHF
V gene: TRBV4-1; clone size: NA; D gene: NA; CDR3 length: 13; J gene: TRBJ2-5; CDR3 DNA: TGCGCCAGCAGCCAAGTCCTGAGAGAGACCCAGTACTTC; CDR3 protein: CASSQVLRETQYF
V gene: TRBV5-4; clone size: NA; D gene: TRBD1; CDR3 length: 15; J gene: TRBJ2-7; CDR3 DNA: TGTGCCAGCAGCTTACCCGCAGGGGGCTACTACGAGCAGTACTTC; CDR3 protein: CASSLPAGGYYEQYF
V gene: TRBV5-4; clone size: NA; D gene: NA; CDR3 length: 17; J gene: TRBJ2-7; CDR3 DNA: TGTGCCAGCAGCTTGGTCGATCTTGGCCGCCACTCCTACGAGCAGTACTTC; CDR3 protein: CASSLVDLGRHSYEQYF
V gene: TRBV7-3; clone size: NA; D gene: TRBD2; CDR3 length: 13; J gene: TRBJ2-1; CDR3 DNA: TGTGCCAGCAGCTTGGGTGGGAGGGGTGAGCAGTTCTTC; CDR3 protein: CASSLGGRGEQFF
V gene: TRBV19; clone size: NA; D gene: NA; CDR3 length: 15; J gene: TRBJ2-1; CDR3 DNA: TGTGCCAGTAGTCGGGTGGGTGGCTCGTACAATGAGCAGTTCTTC; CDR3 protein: CASSRVGGSYNEQFF
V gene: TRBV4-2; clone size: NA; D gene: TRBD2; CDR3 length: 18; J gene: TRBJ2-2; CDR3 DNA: TGTGCCAGCAGCCAAGACAGGCCGCTAGCGGGGGGGAACGGGGAGCTGTTTTTT; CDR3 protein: CASSQDRPLAGGNGELFF
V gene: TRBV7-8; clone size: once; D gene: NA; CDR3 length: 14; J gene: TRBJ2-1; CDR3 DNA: TGTGCCAGCAGCTTACGGCTAGTGTACAATGAGCAGTTCTTC; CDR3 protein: CASSLRLVYNEQFF
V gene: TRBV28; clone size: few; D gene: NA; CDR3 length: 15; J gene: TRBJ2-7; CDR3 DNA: TGTGCCAGCAGTTTAAGTGCGGGTCCCCTTAGCGGGCAGTACTTC; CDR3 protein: CASSLSAGPLSGQYF
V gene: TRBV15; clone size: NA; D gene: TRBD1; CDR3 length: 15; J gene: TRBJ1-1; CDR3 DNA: TGTGCCACCAGCAGGGACAGGGGGCACAACACTGAAGCTTTCTTT; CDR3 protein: CATSRDRGHNTEAFF
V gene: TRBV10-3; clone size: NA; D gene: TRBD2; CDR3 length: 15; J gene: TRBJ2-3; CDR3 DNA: TGTGCCATCAGCGGGACTAGGGAGGAGGCAGATACGCAGTATTTT; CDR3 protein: CAISGTREEADTQYF
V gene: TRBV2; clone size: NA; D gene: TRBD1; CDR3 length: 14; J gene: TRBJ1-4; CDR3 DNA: TGTGCCAGCAGTGAAAGGACAGGGGATGAAAAACTGTTTTTT; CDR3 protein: CASSERTGDEKLFF
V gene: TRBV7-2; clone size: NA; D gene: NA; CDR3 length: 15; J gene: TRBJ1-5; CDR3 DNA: TGTGCCAGCAGCTTAGTTCAGAATAGCAATCAGCCCCAGCATTTT; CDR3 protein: CASSLVQNSNQPQHF
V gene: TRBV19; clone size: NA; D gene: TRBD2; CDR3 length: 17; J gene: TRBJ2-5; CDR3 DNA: TGTGCCAGTAGCAATCGGGAACTAGCGGGGGTCAAAGAGACCCAGTACTTC; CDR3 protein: CASSNRELAGVKETQYF
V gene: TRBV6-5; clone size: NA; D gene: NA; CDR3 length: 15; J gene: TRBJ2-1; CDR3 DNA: TGTGCCAGCAGCTCTCCGGAGGGAGCTAACAATGAGCAGTTCTTC; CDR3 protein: CASSSPEGANNEQFF
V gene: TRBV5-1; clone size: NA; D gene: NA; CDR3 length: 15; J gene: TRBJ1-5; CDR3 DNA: TGCGCCAGCAGCTTGGGGACTATTAGCAATCAGCCCCAGCATTTT; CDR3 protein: CASSLGTISNQPQHF
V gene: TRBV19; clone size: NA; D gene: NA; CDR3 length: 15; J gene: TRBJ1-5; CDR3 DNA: TGTGCCAGTACCACGATCGGAGGGATAAATCAGCCCCAGCATTTT; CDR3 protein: CASTTIGGINQPQHF
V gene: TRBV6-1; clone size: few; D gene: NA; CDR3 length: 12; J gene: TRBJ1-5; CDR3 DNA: TGTGCCAGCAGTACAGGGTATCAGCCCCAGCATTTT; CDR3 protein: CASSTGYQPQHF
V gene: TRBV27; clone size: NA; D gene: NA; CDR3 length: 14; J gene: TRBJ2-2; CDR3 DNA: TGTGCCAGCAGCGGACAGCCCAACACCGGGGAGCTGTTTTTT; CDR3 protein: CASSGQPNTGELFF
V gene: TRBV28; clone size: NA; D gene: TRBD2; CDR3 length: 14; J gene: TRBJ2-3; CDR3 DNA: TGTGCCAGTCGACGACGACTAGCGGGAGATACGCAGTATTTT; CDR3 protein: CASRRRLAGDTQYF
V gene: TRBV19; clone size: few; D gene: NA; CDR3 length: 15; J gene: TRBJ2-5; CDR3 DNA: TGTGCCAGTAGTATACAGGGGCCATTACAAGAGACCCAGTACTTC; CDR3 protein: CASSIQGPLQETQYF
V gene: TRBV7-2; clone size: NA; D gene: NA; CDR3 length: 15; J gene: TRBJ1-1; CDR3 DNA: TGTGCCAGCAGCTTATACCGGGTTACGAACACTGAAGCTTTCTTT; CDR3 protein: CASSLYRVTNTEAFF
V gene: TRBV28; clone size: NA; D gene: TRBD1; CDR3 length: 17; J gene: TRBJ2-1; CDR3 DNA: TGTGCCAGCAGTTTTTTCCCCGGGACAGGGTCGATCAATGAGCAGTTCTTC; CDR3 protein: CASSFFPGTGSINEQFF
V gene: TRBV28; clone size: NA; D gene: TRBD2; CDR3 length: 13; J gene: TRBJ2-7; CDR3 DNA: TGTGCCAGCAGTAGCGGGGGCGGGTACGAGCAGTACTTC; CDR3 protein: CASSSGGGYEQYF
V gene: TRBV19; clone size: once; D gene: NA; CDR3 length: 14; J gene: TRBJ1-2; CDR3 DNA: TGTGCCAGTAGTATATTAGGAGGGAACTATGGCTACACCTTC; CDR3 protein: CASSILGGNYGYTF
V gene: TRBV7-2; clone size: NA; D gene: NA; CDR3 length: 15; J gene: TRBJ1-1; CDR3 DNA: TGTGCCAGCAGCTTGGGCACCTCCAACCACACTGAAGCTTTCTTT; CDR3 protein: CASSLGTSNHTEAFF
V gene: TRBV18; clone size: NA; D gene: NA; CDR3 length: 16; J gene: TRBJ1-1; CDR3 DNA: TGTGCCAGCTCACCAAGGACGGGGTTCATGAACACTGAAGCTTTCTTT; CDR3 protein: CASSPRTGFMNTEAFF
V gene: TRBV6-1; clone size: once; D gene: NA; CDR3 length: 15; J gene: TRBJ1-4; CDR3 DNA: TGTGCCAGCAGTGAATTTACAGGGCCGGGAGAAAAACTGTTTTTT; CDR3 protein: CASSEFTGPGEKLFF
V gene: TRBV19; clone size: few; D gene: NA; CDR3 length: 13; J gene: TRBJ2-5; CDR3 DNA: TGTGCCAGTAGTATGGGCGTAAAAGAGACCCAGTACTTC; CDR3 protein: CASSMGVKETQYF
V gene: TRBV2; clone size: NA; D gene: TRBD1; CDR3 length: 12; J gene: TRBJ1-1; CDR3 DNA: TGTGCCAGCAGTGCGGACAGGGGTGAAGCTTTCTTT; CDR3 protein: CASSADRGEAFF
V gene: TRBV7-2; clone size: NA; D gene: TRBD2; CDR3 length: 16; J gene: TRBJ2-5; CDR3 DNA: TGTGCCAGCAGCCCCCGGCTTTCTAGCGGAGAAGAGACCCAGTACTTC; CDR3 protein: CASSPRLSSGEETQYF
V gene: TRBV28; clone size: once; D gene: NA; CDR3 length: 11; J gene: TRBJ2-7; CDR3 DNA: TGTGCCAGCGGGGACATCTACGAGCAGTACTTC; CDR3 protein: CASGDIYEQYF